Included here is one T cell receptor (beta chain) sequence, with context. Its target is unknown. The trim removed 0 bases at V and 0 bases at J, leaving 2 bases unmatched. Per germline, CDR1 LNHNV and CDR2 YYDKDF (reference sequence). This CDR3 has 15 amino acids. This entry belongs to a study of cytomegalovirus exposure and HLA in healthy donors. Overall study: The 500 to 850 first-cohort repertoires and the 95 to 150 validation repertoires shared the same platform, a later analysis reported.

General study results and limits: The authors listed some 150 TCR beta chains as cytomegalovirus-associated. Reportedly, cytomegalovirus status was diagnosed with high sensitivity and specificity.

Sequencing used immunoSEQ multiplex PCR; TCRdb keeps in-frame clones, though not all of them. The table lists approximately 270,000 clones, more than 75% of them singletons. The genes are TRBV15 and TRBJ2-7, with 7 bases lining up with TRBD1. The sample consisted of PBMCs. This clonotype was obtained from a man younger than 35 in good health and CMV-seropositive. The CDR3, as DNA: TGTGCCACCAGCAGAGACAGGGGGAGCTCCTACGAGCAGTACTTC. Translating gives CATSRDRGSSYEQYF.